These 5 T cell receptor beta chains share one sample of origin, sequenced in a study of STAT5B mutations in CD4+ large granular lymphocyte leukemia. The data were produced by immunoSEQ multiplex PCR, yet TCRdb's version contains in-frame clones alone and is incomplete. This sample carries about 30,000 clones, approximately 71% of them seen once, and the ten largest clones take about 0.45%. Sequencing was done on a sample of CD4+ T cells from blood buffy coats. The receptors were gathered from a human donor in good health.

The genes are TRBV18 and TRBJ2-2; a possible D gene is TRBD2 (5 bases). Germline CDR1 reads KGHSH; CDR2 reads LQKENI. Trimming pared 5 bases from V and 7 bases from J, leaving 17 bases between. This CDR3 comprises 15 residues. Here the CDR3 reads CASSSERVLVGELFF. The CDR3, as DNA: TGTGCCAGCTCATCAGAGAGGGTTCTTGTCGGGGAGCTGTTTTTT.

This rearrangement joins TRBV5-6 to TRBJ1-2; 7 bases line up with TRBD1. The CDR3 is made up of 13 amino acids. Trimming at V came to 3 bases and at J to 2 bases, leaving 1 base not matched to a gene. Germline-derived CDR1 and CDR2 are SGHDT and YYEEEE. In DNA form, the CDR3 reads TGTGCCAGCAGCTGGACAGGAAACTATGGCTACACCTTC. This translates into CASSWTGNYGYTF.

This chain links TRBV10-1 with TRBJ2-3, with 7 bases fitting TRBD1. The V segment lost 6 bases and the J segment 3 bases; nucleotides outside the gene matches: 6. Germline V gene sequence: CDR1 WNHNN, CDR2 SYGVQD (reference sequence). The CDR3 has 14 residues. The CDR3 sequence is CASSPGQVTDTQYF. CDR3 sequence (DNA): TGCGCCAGCAGCCCAGGACAGGTTACAGATACGCAGTATTTT.

The chain combines TRBV6-1 with TRBJ2-7; D is possibly TRBD1 or TRBD2 (5 bases each). From germline, CDR1 is MNHNS and CDR2 SASEGT. This CDR3 has 14 amino acids. V was clipped by 6 bases and J by 0 bases, with 12 bases between them. CDR3 in amino acids: CASSRDLSSYEQYF. The CDR3 coding sequence is TGTGCCAGCAGCCGGGACCTTAGCTCCTACGAGCAGTACTTC.

Regarding this clone: At one boundary the junction diverges from the germline segment, which might be a read error. The DNA of the CDR3 is TGTGCCAGCCTCCCCCTCAGGCTCTTC. Translated, it gives CASLPLRLF. The chain uses TRBV7-4 and TRBJ2-1; D gene uncertain. CDR1 is SGHVT and CDR2 is SQSDAQ in the germline V gene. This CDR3 is 9 amino acids long.